This TCR beta chain is from a study of blood T cell repertoires in COVID-19. Study in general: The United States, Italy and Spain were the sources of the acute and convalescent COVID-19 samples. PBMCs, B-cell-depleted T cells, or T cells were the source of the cDNA or gDNA that made up the material.

The CDR3 extends over 16 amino acids. With 3 bases clipped from V and 2 bases from J, the junction kept 7 bases outside the gene matches. Germline CDR1 and CDR2: LGHDT and YNNKEL (reference sequence). TCRdb's table, derived via immunoSEQ multiplex PCR, lists solely in-frame clones and lacks some. The sample contains tens of thousands of clones, roughly nine tenths of which appear only once. The source of this sequence is a man aged 60 to 75 with acute or convalescent COVID-19. Sequencing used peripheral blood. The chain employs TRBV3-1 (or the pseudogene TRBV3-2) and TRBJ2-3, with 8 bases fitting TRBD2. This CDR3 is CASSQRAGAYTDTQYF. The CDR3 DNA reads as TGTGCCAGCAGCCAGAGAGCGGGGGCTTACACAGATACGCAGTATTTT.